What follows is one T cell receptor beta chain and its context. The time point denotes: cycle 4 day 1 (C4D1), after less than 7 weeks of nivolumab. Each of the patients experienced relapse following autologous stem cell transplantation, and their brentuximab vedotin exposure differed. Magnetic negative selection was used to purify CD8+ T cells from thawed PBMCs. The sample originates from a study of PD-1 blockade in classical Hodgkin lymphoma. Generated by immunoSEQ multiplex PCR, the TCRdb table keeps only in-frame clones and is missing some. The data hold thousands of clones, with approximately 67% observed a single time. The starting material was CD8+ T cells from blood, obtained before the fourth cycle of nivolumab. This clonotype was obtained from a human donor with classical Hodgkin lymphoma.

This CDR3 is CASSVEGGGPATYEQYF. CDR3 in DNA: TGTGCCAGCAGCGTAGAAGGCGGGGGGCCCGCGACCTACGAGCAGTACTTC. This chain connects TRBV9 to TRBJ2-7, with 8 bases matching TRBD2. Trimming took 0 bases from V and 2 from J; bases not matched to a gene: 10. This CDR3 is built from 17 residues. Per the germline V gene, CDR1 is SGDLS and CDR2 is YYNGEE.